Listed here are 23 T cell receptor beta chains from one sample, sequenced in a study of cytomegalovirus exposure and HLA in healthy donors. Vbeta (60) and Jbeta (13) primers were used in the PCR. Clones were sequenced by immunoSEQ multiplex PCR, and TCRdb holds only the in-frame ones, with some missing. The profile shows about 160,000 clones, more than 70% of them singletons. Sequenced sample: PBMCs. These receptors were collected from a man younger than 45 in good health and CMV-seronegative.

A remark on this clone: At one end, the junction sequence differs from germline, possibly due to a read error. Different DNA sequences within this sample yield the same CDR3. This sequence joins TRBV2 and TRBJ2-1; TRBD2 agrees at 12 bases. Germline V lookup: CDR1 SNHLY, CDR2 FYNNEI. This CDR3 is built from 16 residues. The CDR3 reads CASSELAGGRGNEQFF. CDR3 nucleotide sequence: TGCGCCAGCAGTGAACTAGCGGGAGGCCGGGGCAATGAGCAGTTCTTC.

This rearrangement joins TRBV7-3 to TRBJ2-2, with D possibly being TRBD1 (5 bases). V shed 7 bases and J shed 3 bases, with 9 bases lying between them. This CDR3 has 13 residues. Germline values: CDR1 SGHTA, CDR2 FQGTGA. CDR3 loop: CASKPGYTGELFF. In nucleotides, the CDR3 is TGTGCCAGCAAACCAGGGTACACCGGGGAGCTGTTTTTT. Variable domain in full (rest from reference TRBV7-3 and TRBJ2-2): GAGVSQTPSNKVTEKGKYVELRCDPISGHTALYWYRQSLGQGPEFLIYFQGTGAADDSGLPNDRFFAVRPEGSVSTLKIQRTERGDSAVYLCASKPGYTGELFFGEGSRLTVL.

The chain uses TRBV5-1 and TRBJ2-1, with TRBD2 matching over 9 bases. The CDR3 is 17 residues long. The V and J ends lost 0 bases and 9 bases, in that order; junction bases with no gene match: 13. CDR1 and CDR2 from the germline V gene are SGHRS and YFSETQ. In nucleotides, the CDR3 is TGCGCCAGCAGCTTGGGATGTAGGCGGGAGGGCCGCACTGAGCAGTTCTTC. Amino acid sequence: CASSLGCRREGRTEQFF.

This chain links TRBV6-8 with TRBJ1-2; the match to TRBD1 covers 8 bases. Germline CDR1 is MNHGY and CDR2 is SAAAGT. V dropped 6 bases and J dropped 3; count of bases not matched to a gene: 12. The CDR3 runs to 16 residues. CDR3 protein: CASRNKGRGPDYGYTF. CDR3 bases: TGTGCCAGCAGAAACAAAGGCAGGGGGCCAGACTATGGCTACACCTTC.

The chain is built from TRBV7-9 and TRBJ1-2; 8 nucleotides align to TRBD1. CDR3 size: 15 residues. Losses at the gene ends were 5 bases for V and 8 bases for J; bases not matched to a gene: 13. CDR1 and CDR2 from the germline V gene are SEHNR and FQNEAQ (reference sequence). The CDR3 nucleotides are TGTGCCAGCAGCACACCAGGACAGGGAGAGGGCGGCTACACCTTC. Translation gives CASSTPGQGEGGYTF.

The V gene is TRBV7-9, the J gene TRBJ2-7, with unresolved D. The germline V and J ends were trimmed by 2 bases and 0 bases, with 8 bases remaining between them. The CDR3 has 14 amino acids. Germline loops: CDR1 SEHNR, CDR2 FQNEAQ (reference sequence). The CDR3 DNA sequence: TGTGCCAGCAGCTTAAGCTCCATCTCCTACGAGCAGTACTTC. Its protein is CASSLSSISYEQYF.

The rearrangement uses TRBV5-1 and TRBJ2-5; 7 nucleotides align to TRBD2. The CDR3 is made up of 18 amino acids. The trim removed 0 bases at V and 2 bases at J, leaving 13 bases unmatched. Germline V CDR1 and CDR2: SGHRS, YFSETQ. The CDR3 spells CASSLVGHTPSGQETQYF. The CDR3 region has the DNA TGCGCCAGCAGCTTGGTGGGTCATACTCCTAGCGGACAAGAGACCCAGTACTTC.

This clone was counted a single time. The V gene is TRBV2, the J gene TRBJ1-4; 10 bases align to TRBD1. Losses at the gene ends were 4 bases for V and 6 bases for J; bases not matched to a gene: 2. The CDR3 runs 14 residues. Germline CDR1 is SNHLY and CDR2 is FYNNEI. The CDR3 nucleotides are TGTGCCAGCAGTGGGACAGGGGGTTATGAAAAACTGTTTTTT. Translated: CASSGTGGYEKLFF.

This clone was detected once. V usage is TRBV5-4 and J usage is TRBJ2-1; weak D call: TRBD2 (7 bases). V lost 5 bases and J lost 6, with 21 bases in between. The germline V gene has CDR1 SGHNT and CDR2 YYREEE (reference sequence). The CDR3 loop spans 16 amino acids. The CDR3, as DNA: TGTGCCAGCAGGGGCGGGGGCGGAGTCACTGGCAATGAGCAGTTCTTC. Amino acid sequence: CASRGGGGVTGNEQFF.

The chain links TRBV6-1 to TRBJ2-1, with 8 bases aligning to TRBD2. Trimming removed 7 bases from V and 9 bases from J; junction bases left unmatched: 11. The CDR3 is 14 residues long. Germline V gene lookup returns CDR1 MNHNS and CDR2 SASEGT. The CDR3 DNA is TGTGCCAGCAAGCCACTAGCGGCATTGGGTGAGCAGTTCTTC. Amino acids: CASKPLAALGEQFF.

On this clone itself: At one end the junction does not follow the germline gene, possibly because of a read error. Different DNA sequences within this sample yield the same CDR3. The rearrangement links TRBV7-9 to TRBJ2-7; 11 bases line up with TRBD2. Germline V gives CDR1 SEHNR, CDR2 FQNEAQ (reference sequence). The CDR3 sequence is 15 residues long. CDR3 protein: CASSFPTSGVYEQYF. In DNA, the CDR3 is TGCGCCAGCAGCTTTCCGACTAGCGGGGTGTACGAGCAGTACTTC.

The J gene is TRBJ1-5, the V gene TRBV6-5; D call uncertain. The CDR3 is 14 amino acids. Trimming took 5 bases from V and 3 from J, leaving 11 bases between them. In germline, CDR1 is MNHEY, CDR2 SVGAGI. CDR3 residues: CASSISGYNQPQHF. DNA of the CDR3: TGTGCCAGCAGTATTTCAGGTTACAATCAGCCCCAGCATTTT.

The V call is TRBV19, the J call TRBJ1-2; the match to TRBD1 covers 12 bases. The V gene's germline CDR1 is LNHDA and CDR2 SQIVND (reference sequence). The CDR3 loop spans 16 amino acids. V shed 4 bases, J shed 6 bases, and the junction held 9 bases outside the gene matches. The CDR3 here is CASSTPGGTGGNGYTF. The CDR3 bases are TGTGCCAGTAGTACCCCGGGTGGGACAGGGGGCAATGGCTACACCTTC.

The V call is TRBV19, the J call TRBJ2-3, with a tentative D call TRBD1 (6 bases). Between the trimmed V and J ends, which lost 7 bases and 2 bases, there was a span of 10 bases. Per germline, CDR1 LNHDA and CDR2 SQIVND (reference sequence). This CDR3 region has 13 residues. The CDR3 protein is CASTQGFTDTQYF. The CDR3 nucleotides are TGTGCCAGTACGCAGGGGTTCACAGATACGCAGTATTTT.

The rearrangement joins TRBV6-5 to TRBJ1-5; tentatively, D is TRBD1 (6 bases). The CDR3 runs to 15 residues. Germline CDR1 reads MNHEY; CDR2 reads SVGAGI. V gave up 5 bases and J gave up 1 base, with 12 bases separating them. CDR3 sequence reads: CASSIHQGSNQPQHF. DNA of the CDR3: TGTGCCAGCAGTATACACCAGGGGAGCAATCAGCCCCAGCATTTT.

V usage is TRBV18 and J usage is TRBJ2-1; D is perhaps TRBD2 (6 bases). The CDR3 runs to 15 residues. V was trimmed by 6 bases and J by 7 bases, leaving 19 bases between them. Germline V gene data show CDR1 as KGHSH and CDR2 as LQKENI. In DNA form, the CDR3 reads TGTGCCAGCTCTTTTCTCGGGAGTGGGATTAATGAGCAGTTCTTC. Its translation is CASSFLGSGINEQFF.

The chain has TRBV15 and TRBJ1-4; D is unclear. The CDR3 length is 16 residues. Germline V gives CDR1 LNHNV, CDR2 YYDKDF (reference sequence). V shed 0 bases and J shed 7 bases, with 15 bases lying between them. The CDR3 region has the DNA TGTGCCACCAGCAGAGATCCGGCGGGATCGGGTGAAAAACTGTTTTTT. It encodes CATSRDPAGSGEKLFF.

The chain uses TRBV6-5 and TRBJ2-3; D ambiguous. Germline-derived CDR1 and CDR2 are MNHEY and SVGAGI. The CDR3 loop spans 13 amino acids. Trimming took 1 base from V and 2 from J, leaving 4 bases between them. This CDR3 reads CASSYFYTDTQYF. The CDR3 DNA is TGTGCCAGCAGTTACTTTTACACAGATACGCAGTATTTT.

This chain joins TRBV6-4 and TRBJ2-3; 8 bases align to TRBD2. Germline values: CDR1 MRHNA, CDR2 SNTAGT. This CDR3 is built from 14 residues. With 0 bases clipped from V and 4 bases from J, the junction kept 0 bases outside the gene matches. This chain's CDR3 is CASSDSAGADTQYF. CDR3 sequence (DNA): TGTGCCAGCAGTGACTCAGCGGGAGCAGATACGCAGTATTTT.

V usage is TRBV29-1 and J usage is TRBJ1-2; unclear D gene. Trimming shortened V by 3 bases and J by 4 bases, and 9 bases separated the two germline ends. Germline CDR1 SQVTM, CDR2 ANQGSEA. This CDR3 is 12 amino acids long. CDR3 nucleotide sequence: TGCAGCGTTGACAAGACATTCTATGGCTACACCTTC. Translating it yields CSVDKTFYGYTF.

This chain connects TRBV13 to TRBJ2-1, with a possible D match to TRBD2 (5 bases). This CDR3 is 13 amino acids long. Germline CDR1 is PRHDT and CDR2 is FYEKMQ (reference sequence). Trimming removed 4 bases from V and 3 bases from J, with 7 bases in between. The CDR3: CASSSDFYNEQFF. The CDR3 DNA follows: TGTGCCAGCAGCTCGGACTTCTACAATGAGCAGTTCTTC. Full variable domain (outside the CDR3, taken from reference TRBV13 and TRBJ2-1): AAGVIQSPRHLIKEKRETATLKCYPIPRHDTVYWYQQGPGQDPQFLISFYEKMQSDKGSIPDRFSAQQFSDYHSELNMSSLELGDSALYFCASSSDFYNEQFFGPGTRLTVL.

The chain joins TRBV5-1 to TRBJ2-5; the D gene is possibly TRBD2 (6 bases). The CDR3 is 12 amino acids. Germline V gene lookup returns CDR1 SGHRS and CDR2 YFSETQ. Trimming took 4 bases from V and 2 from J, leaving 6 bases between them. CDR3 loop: CASSRGQETQYF. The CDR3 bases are TGCGCCAGCAGCCGGGGGCAAGAGACCCAGTACTTC.

DNA of the CDR3: TGTGCCAGCAGCCTTGGACTAATCGACGAGCAGTACTTC. Protein sequence: CASSLGLIDEQYF. V usage is TRBV14 and J usage is TRBJ2-7; D might be TRBD2 (6 bases). V lost 4 bases, J lost 5 bases, and 12 bases lay in between. CDR3 length: 13 amino acids. Germline CDR1 is SGHDN and CDR2 is FVKESK.